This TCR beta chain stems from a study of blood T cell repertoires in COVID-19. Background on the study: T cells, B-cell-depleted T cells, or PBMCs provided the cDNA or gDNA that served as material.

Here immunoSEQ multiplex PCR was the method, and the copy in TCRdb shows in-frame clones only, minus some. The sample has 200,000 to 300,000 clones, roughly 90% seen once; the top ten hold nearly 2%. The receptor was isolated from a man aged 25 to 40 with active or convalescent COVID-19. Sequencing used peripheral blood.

The CDR3 sequence is CASSFQGGTEAFF. The CDR3 nucleotides read TGCGCCAGCAGCTTCCAAGGGGGAACTGAAGCTTTCTTT. V is TRBV5-1 and J is TRBJ1-1; tentatively, D is TRBD1 (6 bases). V was pared by 2 bases and J by 5 bases, with 10 bases between. Per germline, CDR1 SGHRS and CDR2 YFSETQ. The CDR3 loop spans 13 amino acids. Supplemented by reference TRBV5-1 and TRBJ1-1, the full variable domain reads KAGVTQTPRYLIKTRGQQVTLSCSPISGHRSVSWYQQTPGQGLQFLFEYFSETQRNKGNFPGRFSGRQFSNSRSEMNVSTLELGDSALYLCASSFQGGTEAFFGQGTRLTVV.